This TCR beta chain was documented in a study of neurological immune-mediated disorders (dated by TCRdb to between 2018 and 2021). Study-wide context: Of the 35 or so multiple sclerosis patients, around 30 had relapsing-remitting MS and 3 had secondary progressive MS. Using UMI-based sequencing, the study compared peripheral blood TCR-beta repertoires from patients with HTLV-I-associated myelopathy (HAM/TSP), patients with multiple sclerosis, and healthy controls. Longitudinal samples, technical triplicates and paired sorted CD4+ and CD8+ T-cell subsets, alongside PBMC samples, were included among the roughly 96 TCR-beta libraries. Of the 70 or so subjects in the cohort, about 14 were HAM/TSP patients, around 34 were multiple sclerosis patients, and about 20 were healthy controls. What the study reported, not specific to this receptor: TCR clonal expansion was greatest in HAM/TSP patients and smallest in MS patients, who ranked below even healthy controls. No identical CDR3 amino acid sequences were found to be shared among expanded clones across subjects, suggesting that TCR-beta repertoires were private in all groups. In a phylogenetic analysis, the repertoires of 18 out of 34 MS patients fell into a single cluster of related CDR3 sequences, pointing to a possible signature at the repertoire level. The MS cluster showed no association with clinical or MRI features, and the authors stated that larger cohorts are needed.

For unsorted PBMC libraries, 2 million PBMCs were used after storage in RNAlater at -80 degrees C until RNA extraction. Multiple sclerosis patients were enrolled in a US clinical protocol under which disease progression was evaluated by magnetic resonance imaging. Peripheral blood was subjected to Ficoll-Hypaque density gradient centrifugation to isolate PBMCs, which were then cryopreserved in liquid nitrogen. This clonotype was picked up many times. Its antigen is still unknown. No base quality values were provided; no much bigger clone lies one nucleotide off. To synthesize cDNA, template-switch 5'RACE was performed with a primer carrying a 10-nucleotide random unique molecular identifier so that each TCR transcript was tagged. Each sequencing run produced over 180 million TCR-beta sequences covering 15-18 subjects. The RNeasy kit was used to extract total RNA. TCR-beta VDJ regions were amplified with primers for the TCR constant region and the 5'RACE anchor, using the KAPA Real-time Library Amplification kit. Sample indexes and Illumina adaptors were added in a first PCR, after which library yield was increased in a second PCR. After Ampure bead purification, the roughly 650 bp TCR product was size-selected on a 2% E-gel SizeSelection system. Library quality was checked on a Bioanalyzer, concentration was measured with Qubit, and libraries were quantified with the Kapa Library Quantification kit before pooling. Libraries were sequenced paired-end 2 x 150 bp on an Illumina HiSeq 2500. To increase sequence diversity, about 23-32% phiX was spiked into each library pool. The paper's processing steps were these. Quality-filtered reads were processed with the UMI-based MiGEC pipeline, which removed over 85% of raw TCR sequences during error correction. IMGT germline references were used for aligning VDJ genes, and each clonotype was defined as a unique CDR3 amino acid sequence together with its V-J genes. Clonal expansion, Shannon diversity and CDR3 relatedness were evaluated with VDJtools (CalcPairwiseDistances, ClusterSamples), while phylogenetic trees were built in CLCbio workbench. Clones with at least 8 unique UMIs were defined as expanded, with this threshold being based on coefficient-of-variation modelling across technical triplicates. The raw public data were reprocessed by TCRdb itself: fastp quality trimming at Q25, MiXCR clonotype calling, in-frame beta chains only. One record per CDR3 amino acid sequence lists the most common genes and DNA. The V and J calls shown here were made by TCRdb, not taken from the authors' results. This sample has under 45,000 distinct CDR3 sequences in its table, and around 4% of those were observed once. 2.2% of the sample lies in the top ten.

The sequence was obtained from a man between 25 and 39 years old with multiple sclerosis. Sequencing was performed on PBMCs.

The CDR3 protein: CATSPTENYGYTF. The DNA reads TGTGCCACCTCTCCTACTGAAAACTATGGCTACACCTTC. Recombination joined TRBV7-6 with TRBJ1-2; the D gene assignment is ambiguous. CDR1 and CDR2 (SGHVS, FNYEAQ) derive from the germline V gene. Deletion took 10 bases off V and 2 bases off J, with a span of 14 bases between the germline ends. Taken from cysteine to phenylalanine, the CDR3 has 13 residues. CDR3 DNA only is kept here, 39 bases in frame from base 1.